Listed below are T cell receptor beta chains from one sample, sequenced in a study of shared clonotypes between healthy human individuals. Sequencing was performed with immunoSEQ multiplex PCR; in TCRdb, only in-frame clones are kept and a portion is missing. The sample gives roughly 810,000 clones, around 96% of which show up once; over 0.2% is in the top ten. The sample comprised naive CD8+ T cells sorted from blood. The receptors were gathered from a man between 25 and 39 years old in good health. Each CDR3 is given with its conserved first and last residue. D genes are given only for firm matches. Expanded clones are given a class, and other clones once, few, many or no size at all.

j_call: TRBJ2-2
clone_size: .
v_call: TRBV5-5
d_call: TRBD1
cdr3_aa: CASSSSPLTGTHTGELFF
cdr3_nt: TGTGCCAGCAGCTCCTCTCCCCTGACAGGGACCCACACCGGGGAGCTGTTTTTT

j_call: TRBJ2-5
clone_size: .
v_call: TRBV30
d_call: .
cdr3_aa: CAWSVRVGETQYF
cdr3_nt: TGTGCCTGGAGTGTACGGGTAGGAGAGACCCAGTACTTC

j_call: TRBJ2-2
clone_size: .
v_call: TRBV28
d_call: .
cdr3_aa: CASSLSPQGGELFF
cdr3_nt: TGTGCCAGCAGTTTATCCCCACAAGGCGGGGAGCTGTTTTTT

j_call: TRBJ2-1
clone_size: .
v_call: TRBV11-2
d_call: .
cdr3_aa: CASSFPNNEQFF
cdr3_nt: TGTGCCAGCAGCTTCCCAAACAATGAGCAGTTCTTC

j_call: TRBJ2-3
clone_size: .
v_call: TRBV4-3
d_call: .
cdr3_aa: CASSQPNTDTQYF
cdr3_nt: TGCGCCAGCAGCCAACCCAACACAGATACGCAGTATTTT

j_call: TRBJ2-1
clone_size: .
v_call: TRBV9
d_call: TRBD2
cdr3_aa: CASSARLAGGSNEQFF
cdr3_nt: TGTGCCAGCAGCGCTAGACTAGCGGGAGGATCCAATGAGCAGTTCTTC

j_call: TRBJ2-3
clone_size: once
v_call: TRBV13
d_call: TRBD2
cdr3_aa: CASSSPGLAGEVTDTQYF
cdr3_nt: TGTGCCAGCAGCAGTCCGGGACTAGCGGGAGAGGTAACAGATACGCAGTATTTT

j_call: TRBJ1-4
clone_size: .
v_call: TRBV6-6
d_call: .
cdr3_aa: CASSQVPPVLDEKLFF
cdr3_nt: TGTGCCAGCAGCCAGGTCCCGCCGGTACTTGATGAAAAACTGTTTTTT

j_call: TRBJ2-1
clone_size: once
v_call: TRBV29-1
d_call: TRBD2
cdr3_aa: CSVAGTSGSNEQFF
cdr3_nt: TGCAGCGTAGCCGGGACTAGCGGATCAAATGAGCAGTTCTTC

j_call: TRBJ1-2
clone_size: .
v_call: TRBV7-2
d_call: .
cdr3_aa: CASTPNPRQWRYGYTF
cdr3_nt: TGTGCCAGCACCCCAAACCCCCGACAGTGGCGCTATGGCTACACCTTC

j_call: TRBJ2-7
clone_size: .
v_call: TRBV28
d_call: TRBD2
cdr3_aa: CASSLRTSGYEQYF
cdr3_nt: TGTGCCAGCAGTTTAAGGACTAGCGGTTACGAGCAGTACTTC

j_call: TRBJ2-7
clone_size: .
v_call: TRBV19
d_call: .
cdr3_aa: CASSSGPTSYEQYF
cdr3_nt: TGTGCCAGTAGTTCGGGACCGACCTCCTACGAGCAGTACTTC

j_call: TRBJ2-1
clone_size: .
v_call: TRBV11-2
d_call: TRBD2
cdr3_aa: CASSSGGSNDNEQFF
cdr3_nt: TGTGCCAGCAGCTCGGGCGGGAGCAACGACAATGAGCAGTTCTTC

j_call: TRBJ2-7
clone_size: .
v_call: TRBV29-1
d_call: .
cdr3_aa: CSVNVPGAYEQYF
cdr3_nt: TGCAGCGTAAACGTCCCCGGAGCGTACGAGCAGTACTTC

j_call: TRBJ1-5
clone_size: .
v_call: TRBV28
d_call: .
cdr3_aa: CASRWTENQPQHF
cdr3_nt: TGTGCCAGCAGATGGACAGAGAATCAGCCCCAGCATTTT

j_call: TRBJ1-1
clone_size: .
v_call: TRBV28
d_call: TRBD1
cdr3_aa: CASRWDRDGNTEAFF
cdr3_nt: TGTGCCAGCAGATGGGACAGGGATGGGAACACTGAAGCTTTCTTT

j_call: TRBJ2-3
clone_size: .
v_call: TRBV6-4
d_call: TRBD2
cdr3_aa: CASSDSRGSGGSTDTQYF
cdr3_nt: TGTGCCAGCAGTGACTCACGAGGGAGCGGGGGGAGCACAGATACGCAGTATTTT

j_call: TRBJ2-1
clone_size: .
v_call: TRBV27
d_call: .
cdr3_aa: CASSGTDSSRFF
cdr3_nt: TGTGCCAGCAGTGGGACCGACTCTTCTCGGTTCTTC

j_call: TRBJ2-7
clone_size: .
v_call: TRBV29-1
d_call: TRBD2
cdr3_aa: CSPMGVGDHGLAGLYEQYF
cdr3_nt: TGCAGCCCTATGGGGGTGGGGGACCATGGACTAGCGGGACTCTACGAGCAGTACTTC

j_call: TRBJ2-7
clone_size: .
v_call: TRBV7-9
d_call: .
cdr3_aa: CASSRDGAYEQYF
cdr3_nt: TGTGCCAGCAGCCGGGACGGAGCCTACGAGCAGTACTTC

j_call: TRBJ2-7
clone_size: .
v_call: TRBV5-4
d_call: .
cdr3_aa: CASSGDGYEQYF
cdr3_nt: TGTGCCAGCAGCGGGGACGGCTACGAGCAGTACTTC

j_call: TRBJ2-7
clone_size: .
v_call: TRBV25-1
d_call: TRBD1
cdr3_aa: CASRTGGRSYEQYF
cdr3_nt: TGTGCCAGCAGAACAGGGGGCCGATCCTACGAGCAGTACTTC

j_call: TRBJ2-7
clone_size: .
v_call: TRBV11-2
d_call: .
cdr3_aa: CASSTYPGELGEQYF
cdr3_nt: TGTGCCAGCAGCACCTACCCAGGGGAACTGGGCGAGCAGTACTTC

j_call: TRBJ2-5
clone_size: .
v_call: TRBV29-1
d_call: .
cdr3_aa: CSVEVRGRETQYF
cdr3_nt: TGCAGCGTTGAGGTCAGGGGGAGGGAGACCCAGTACTTC

j_call: TRBJ2-1
clone_size: .
v_call: TRBV5-1
d_call: .
cdr3_aa: CASSLAESSYNEQFF
cdr3_nt: TGCGCCAGCAGCTTGGCCGAGAGCTCCTACAATGAGCAGTTCTTC

j_call: TRBJ2-7
clone_size: once
v_call: TRBV5-1
d_call: TRBD1
cdr3_aa: CASSPGGGGQGFF
cdr3_nt: TGCGCCAGCAGCCCGGGTGGGGGAGGACAGGGGTTCTTC

j_call: TRBJ2-1
clone_size: .
v_call: TRBV27
d_call: .
cdr3_aa: CASNSGEWRNEQFF
cdr3_nt: TGTGCCAGCAACTCAGGGGAATGGAGGAATGAGCAGTTCTTC

j_call: TRBJ2-5
clone_size: .
v_call: TRBV7-9
d_call: .
cdr3_aa: CASSRLAVSLPAAQYF
cdr3_nt: TGTGCCAGCAGTCGATTAGCCGTTTCGCTCCCCGCGGCCCAGTACTTC

j_call: TRBJ1-3
clone_size: .
v_call: TRBV29-1
d_call: .
cdr3_aa: CSVLGGGGGNTIYF
cdr3_nt: TGCAGCGTCCTCGGGGGGGGCGGTGGAAACACCATATATTTT

j_call: TRBJ2-1
clone_size: .
v_call: TRBV4-3
d_call: TRBD2
cdr3_aa: CASSRMSGRTDNEQFF
cdr3_nt: TGCGCCAGCAGCCGTATGAGCGGGAGAACGGACAATGAGCAGTTCTTC